These 17 T cell receptor beta chains came from one sample sequenced in a study of blood T cell repertoires in COVID-19. Clones were read by immunoSEQ multiplex PCR, and TCRdb kept only the in-frame ones, dropping some. The sample gives some 110,000 clones, roughly 90% of which show up once; about 8% is in the top ten. The sequencing sample was made of peripheral blood. These receptors were collected from a man aged 65-85 years who had recovered from COVID-19.

The chain couples TRBV30 to TRBJ1-1, with 7 bases lining up with TRBD1. The germline CDR1 and CDR2 sequences are GTSNPN and SVGIG (reference sequence). This CDR3 is built from 11 residues. V lost 7 bases, J lost 1 base, and 0 bases stayed unmatched. CDR3 region: CASGGNTEAFF. The CDR3 region has the DNA TGTGCCTCAGGGGGGAACACTGAAGCTTTCTTT.

The table lists this clone with a few counts. This sequence joins TRBV5-1 and TRBJ2-2; D possibly corresponds to TRBD1 (5 bases). Germline-derived CDR1 and CDR2 are SGHRS and YFSETQ. Trimming shortened V by 0 bases and J by 0 bases, and 9 bases separated the two germline ends. The CDR3 spans 16 residues. The chain's CDR3 is CASSLEGVANTGELFF. DNA for the CDR3: TGCGCCAGCAGCTTGGAAGGGGTCGCGAACACCGGGGAGCTGTTTTTT.

The chain is built from TRBV27 and TRBJ1-6, with 8 bases fitting TRBD1. V lost 5 bases and J lost 5; bases outside the gene matches: 8. The CDR3 has 16 residues. The germline CDR1 and CDR2 sequences are MNHEY and SMNVEV (reference sequence). The chain's CDR3 is CASSKWTGFDNSPLHF. CDR3 bases: TGTGCCAGCAGTAAATGGACAGGGTTTGATAATTCACCCCTCCACTTT.

V is TRBV2 and J is TRBJ2-5; 7 bases are a match to TRBD1. CDR3 length equals 14 residues. V gave up 5 bases and J gave up 7 bases; unmatched junction bases: 10. Germline loops: CDR1 SNHLY, CDR2 FYNNEI. CDR3 in amino acids: CASSSTGVLGTQYF. The CDR3, as DNA: TGTGCCAGCAGTTCCACAGGGGTACTTGGGACCCAGTACTTC.

The V call is TRBV3-1 (or the pseudogene TRBV3-2), the J call TRBJ1-6; D not certain. The V end lost 4 bases, the J end lost 7 bases, and 8 bases lay between the germline ends. The germline CDR1 and CDR2 sequences are LGHDT and YNNKEL (reference sequence). CDR3 length: 13 residues. CDR3 nucleotide sequence: TGTGCCAGCAGCCCCGACAAAAATTCACCCCTCCACTTT. Protein: CASSPDKNSPLHF.

The chain has TRBV2 and TRBJ2-5; D ambiguous. The CDR3 has 13 amino acids. Germline loops: CDR1 SNHLY, CDR2 FYNNEI. The ends were cut back, 5 bases at V and 2 bases at J, with 9 bases in the middle. The CDR3 is CASSRSNQETQYF. CDR3 DNA: TGTGCCAGCAGTCGGTCAAATCAAGAGACCCAGTACTTC.

The genes are TRBV5-1 and TRBJ1-1; D possibly corresponds to TRBD1 (5 bases). V dropped 1 base and J dropped 5 bases, with 9 bases sitting between them. Germline loops: CDR1 SGHRS, CDR2 YFSETQ. This CDR3 contains 13 residues. The CDR3 is CASSLWGQTEAFF. The DNA of the CDR3 is TGCGCCAGCAGCTTGTGGGGCCAAACTGAAGCTTTCTTT.

The rearrangement joins TRBV5-1 to TRBJ1-2; no reliable D call. The CDR3 length is 13 residues. V was trimmed by 0 bases and J by 8 bases, leaving 11 bases between them. Germline CDR1 is SGHRS and CDR2 is YFSETQ. The CDR3 here is CASSLEWPGGYTF. The CDR3 DNA reads as TGCGCCAGCAGCTTGGAATGGCCGGGGGGCTACACCTTC.

The rearrangement uses TRBV5-4 and TRBJ2-7; 7 bases are a match to TRBD2. V lost 9 bases to trimming and J lost 3 bases; unmatched junction nucleotides: 3. This CDR3 region has 11 residues. The germline V gene encodes CDR1 SGHNT and CDR2 YYREEE (reference sequence). The CDR3 spells CATGTNYEQYF. The CDR3 DNA reads as TGTGCCACCGGGACTAACTACGAGCAGTACTTC.

J is TRBJ1-2 and V is TRBV6-4; D is possibly TRBD1 (6 bases). V was clipped by 8 bases and J by 4 bases, with 11 bases between them. This CDR3 spans 12 amino acids. Germline-derived CDR1 and CDR2 are MRHNA and SNTAGT. CDR3 DNA sequence: TGTGCCAGCCCAGGGGTTGGCTATGGCTACACCTTC. Translation: CASPGVGYGYTF.

V usage is TRBV5-6 and J usage is TRBJ2-3; 8 bases map to TRBD1. V lost 2 bases, J lost 0 bases, and 5 bases stayed unmatched. There are 16 residues in the CDR3. Germline lookup yields CDR1 SGHDT and CDR2 YYEEEE. CDR3 sequence (DNA): TGTGCCAGCAGCTTATATGGACAGGGAAGCACAGATACGCAGTATTTT. Its protein is CASSLYGQGSTDTQYF.

J is TRBJ2-2 and V is TRBV18; D is ambiguous. CDR1 is KGHSH, CDR2 LQKENI, per germline. CDR3 size: 13 residues. The ends were cut back, 3 bases at V and 3 bases at J, with 5 bases in the middle. CDR3 DNA sequence: TGTGCCAGCTCACCTACTCACACCGGGGAGCTGTTTTTT. Translated, it gives CASSPTHTGELFF.

V is TRBV13 and J is TRBJ2-1; no firm D call. The ends were cut back, 4 bases at V and 2 bases at J, with 6 bases in the middle. The CDR3 consists of 13 residues. Per the germline V gene, CDR1 is PRHDT and CDR2 is FYEKMQ (reference sequence). This CDR3 is CASSSSPYNEQFF. In DNA form, the CDR3 reads TGTGCCAGCAGCTCCTCTCCCTACAATGAGCAGTTCTTC.

The chain employs TRBV11-3 and TRBJ1-1; 9 nucleotides match TRBD1. Germline V CDR1 and CDR2: SGHNT, YENEEA. Unmatched junction bases numbered 7, after V lost 1 base and J lost 4 bases. The CDR3 totals 16 residues. This CDR3 reads CASSLGRQGGTTEAFF. CDR3 nucleotide sequence: TGTGCCAGCAGCTTAGGACGACAGGGGGGGACCACTGAAGCTTTCTTT.

CDR3 protein: CASNPIRGPNTEAFF. Written as DNA, the CDR3 is TGTGCCAGTAACCCTATACGAGGGCCGAACACTGAAGCTTTCTTT. The V call is TRBV19, the J call TRBJ1-1, with D unresolved. The V gene's germline CDR1 is LNHDA and CDR2 SQIVND (reference sequence). V dropped 7 bases and J dropped 1 base, with 16 bases sitting between them. The CDR3 contains 15 residues.

This clone was detected only once. The DNA for the CDR3 is TGTGCCAGCAGTTTATTCGGGACAGGGGGCATCACAGATACGCAGTATTTT. This sequence encodes CASSLFGTGGITDTQYF. The genes are TRBV28 and TRBJ2-3; 12 nucleotides match TRBD1. V lost 1 base, J lost 2 bases, and 4 bases stayed unmatched. The germline gives CDR1 MDHEN, CDR2 SYDVKM. The CDR3 has 17 residues. Looking up the rest from reference TRBV28 and TRBJ2-3 gives the full variable domain: DVKVTQSSRYLVKRTGEKVFLECVQDMDHENMFWYRQDPGLGLRLIYFSYDVKMKEKGDIPEGYSVSREKKERFSLILESASTNQTSMYLCASSLFGTGGITDTQYFGPGTRLTVL.

The V gene is TRBV7-9, the J gene TRBJ2-1; D ambiguous. Germline V gene lookup returns CDR1 SEHNR and CDR2 FQNEAQ (reference sequence). V was cut by 1 base and J by 1 base, with 11 bases left in between. This CDR3 has 16 residues. The CDR3 sequence is CASSLELSPSYNEQFF. The CDR3 DNA reads as TGTGCCAGCAGCTTAGAACTGTCACCTTCCTACAATGAGCAGTTCTTC.